Sequencing of this TCR beta chain was carried out in a study of shared clonotypes between healthy human individuals. Details on this clone: Its antigen remains unidentified.

Running of the assay took place at deep level. TCRdb's table, derived via immunoSEQ multiplex PCR, lists solely in-frame clones and lacks some. The sample lists about 100,000 clones; 68% were seen once. The study's findings and limits: Rarefaction analysis demonstrated incomplete sorted-subset sequencing notwithstanding large depth. The sharing of 4.5% to 5.5% of naive CD4 clonotypes was seen across several donors.

CDR3 size: 15 residues. The germline V gene has CDR1 SNHLY and CDR2 FYNNEI. V was clipped by 6 bases and J by 2 bases; unmatched bases: 4. The TCR comes from a woman aged 25-40 years in good health. V is TRBV2 and J is TRBJ2-1, with 10 positions matching TRBD2. Specimen: memory CD8+ T cells sorted from blood. Sample subset: CD45RO+ cells pooled with CCR7-negative TemRA cells. The chain's CDR3 is CASSGTSVAYNEQFF. CDR3 bases: TGTGCCAGCAGCGGGACTAGCGTCGCCTACAATGAGCAGTTCTTC.